This T cell receptor beta chain emerged from a study of CD8 T cells in Susac syndrome. High-throughput TCR beta sequencing covered peripheral CD8+ and CD4+ T cells. Controls were age- and sex-matched healthy donors. RNA in amounts of roughly 0.45 to 1 ug was reverse transcribed with random hexamers. Amplification of the TCR beta CDR3 was carried out by immunoSEQ multiplex PCR, which spanned a total of 54 Vbeta and 13 Jbeta segments. TCRdb independently ran MiXCR on the immunoSEQ multiplex PCR reads; one entry per CDR3 protein. The sample carries 150,000 to 200,000 distinct CDR3 sequences, 93% recorded once. V lost 5 bases to trimming and J lost 5 bases, with 17 bases between them. The CDR3 is 15 residues long. Germline CDR1 and CDR2: MDHEN and SYDVKM.

Specimen: CD4+ T cells from PBMCs. The clonotype comes from a human donor in good health. V gene TRBV28 combines with J gene TRBJ2-3; perhaps D is TRBD1 or TRBD2 (5 bases each). The CDR3 spells CASSPRDGARDTQYF. The CDR3 bases are TGTGCCAGCAGTCCCCGGGACGGGGCAAGAGATACGCAGTATTTT.